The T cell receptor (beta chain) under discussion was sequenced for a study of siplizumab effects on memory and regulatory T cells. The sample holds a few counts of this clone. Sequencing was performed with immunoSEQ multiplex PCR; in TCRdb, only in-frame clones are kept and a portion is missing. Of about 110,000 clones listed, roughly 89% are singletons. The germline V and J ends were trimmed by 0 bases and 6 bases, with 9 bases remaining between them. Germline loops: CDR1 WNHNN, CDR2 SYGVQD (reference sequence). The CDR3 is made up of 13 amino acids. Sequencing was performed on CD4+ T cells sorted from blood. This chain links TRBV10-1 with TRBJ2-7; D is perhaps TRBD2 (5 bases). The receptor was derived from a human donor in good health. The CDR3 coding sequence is TGCGCCAGCAGTGAGTCACTAGTGGGCGAGCAGTACTTC. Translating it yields CASSESLVGEQYF.